These T cell receptor beta chains were read from a single sample in a study of vaccination effects on CD4 cells after COVID-19. The data were produced by immunoSEQ multiplex PCR, yet TCRdb's version contains in-frame clones alone and is incomplete. The sample comprises around 66,000 clones, 70% to 75% of which are singletons, and 2% to 2.5% rests with the top ten. These receptors have no identified antigens. The source was CD4+ T cells from PBMCs cultured without peptide, collected after COVID-19 vaccination. These receptors all come from a human donor who received a COVID-19 vaccine. Each CDR3 is given without its conserved first and last residue.

V gene,J gene,CDR3 protein
TRBV19,TRBJ2-3,ASSPRLAGTTDTQY
TRBV2,TRBJ2-3,ASSDGFLGDTQY
TRBV18,TRBJ1-4,ASSPDTTNEKLF
TRBV19,TRBJ1-2,ASSKTGARSYGYT
TRBV30,TRBJ2-3,AWTPGRLDTQY
TRBV19,TRBJ2-3,ALTYGADTQY
TRBV10-2,TRBJ2-1,ASGPGYNEQF
TRBV9,TRBJ1-6,ASSVDPDTNSPLH
TRBV5-1,TRBJ2-1,ASWVGLADTYNEQF
TRBV3-1/TRBV3-2,TRBJ2-5,ASSQFQTQY
TRBV14,TRBJ1-3,ASSQEGRKPGNTIY
TRBV28,TRBJ1-5,ASNGGIHSNQPQH
TRBV6-5,TRBJ2-3,ASLTDGSATDTQY
TRBV2,TRBJ2-5,ASRSNRAQETQY
TRBV10-3,TRBJ2-3,ATKDGTDTDTQY
TRBV2,TRBJ2-3,ASSPFRLSDTQY
TRBV27,TRBJ1-2,ASSSQRANYGYT
TRBV19,TRBJ2-2,ASSGTGTLTGELF
TRBV12-3/TRBV12-4,TRBJ1-2,ASSFGQLYGYT
TRBV18,TRBJ2-2,ASSPSLGLGELF
TRBV6-2/TRBV6-3,TRBJ1-6,ASSQTGTGGNSPLH
TRBV7-8,TRBJ1-1,ASSKRRNTEAF
TRBV11-1,TRBJ1-5,ASSLTGNSNQPQH
TRBV7-8,TRBJ1-5,ASSFRTRNSNQPQH
TRBV28,TRBJ2-5,ASSLPVGGGETQY
TRBV13,TRBJ1-3,ASSLGTGTGLNTIY
TRBV19,TRBJ2-3,ASSLRGRFSTDTQY
TRBV27,TRBJ2-2,ATSRDGELF
TRBV19,TRBJ1-5,ASSITGAAGQPQH
TRBV9,TRBJ2-2,ASSVGIMNTGELF
TRBV11-2,TRBJ1-2,ASSLDLVYGYT